This T cell receptor beta chain came from a study of T-cell reconstitution after alpha-beta-depleted transplantation in children (TCRdb year 2016). About the study as a whole: Using TCR repertoire profiling, the study quantitatively followed how T-cell immune reconstitution unfolded in children after TCRalphabeta/CD19-depleted allogeneic hematopoietic cell transplantation. Study-level results and caveats: Hyperexpanded clone frequencies declined over subsequent months; after one year, T-cell counts and TCRbeta diversity were mostly attributed to newly produced T cells. The apparently early alphabetaT-cell count recovery about two months after transplant was reportedly dependent on only several hundred rapidly expanded clones derived from non-depleted graft cells. In some patients, the high TCRbeta diversity seen at day 60 was put down to recipient T cells and intrathymic progenitors that had survived conditioning.

At least ten counts were recorded for this clonotype. Its antigen target is currently unknown. No base quality information exists; no much larger clone differs at one position. The cysteine opens and the phenylalanine closes a CDR3 of 16 amino acids. Just the 48-base CDR3 DNA is kept, in frame starting at base 1. V is pruned by 3 bases and J by 5 bases, leaving 10 bases of the junction without a gene match. Per the germline V gene, SGDLS is the CDR1 and YYNGEE is the CDR2. Sample time point, as interpreted from the label and publication: day 60 (about 2 months) after transplantation. The treatment or condition label corresponds to: allogeneic hematopoietic cell transplantation with graft depleted of TCRalphabeta T cells and CD19 B cells. The children who served as transplant recipients had been given grafts of TCRalphabeta/CD19-depleted allogeneic hematopoietic cells. The library was produced with PCR. Data came from an Illumina HiSeq 2500. To normalize quantification of the TCRbeta repertoire, the TCR libraries were built with molecular barcoding that relied on unique molecular identifiers. TCRdb applied fastp at Q25 and MiXCR to the public reads, then kept only in-frame beta chains. Each record represents a unique CDR3 protein, reported with the most common genes and DNA among its rows. The sample table contains around 100,000 distinct CDR3 sequences; only one count was recorded for approximately 6% of them. 5.5% to 6.5% of the sample lies in the top ten.

The source of this sequence is a female patient between 2 and 10 years old who had a stem cell transplant for Fanconi anemia, so the T cells may come from the graft donor. This material consisted of PBMCs, mostly from graft donor cells, taken 60 days after TCRalphabeta/CD19-depleted stem cell transplant. The rearrangement joined TRBV9 to TRBJ2-1, with 8 bases matching TRBD1. The CDR3 here reads CASSGESGGWDNEQFF. The bases are TGTGCCAGCAGCGGAGAATCAGGGGGCTGGGACAATGAGCAGTTCTTC. Joined to the reference TRBV9 and TRBJ2-1 proteins, this CDR3 gives the full variable domain: DSGVTQTPKHLITATGQRVTLRCSPRSGDLSVYWYQQSLDQGLQFLIQYYNGEERAKGNILERFSAQQFPDLHSELNLSSLELGDSALYFCASSGESGGWDNEQFFGPGTRLTVL.